This TCR beta chain was found in a study of a mutant IDH1 vaccine in newly diagnosed glioma (dated by TCRdb to the early 2020s). Broadly, across the study: Patients were given eight vaccinations, in weeks 1, 3, 5, 7, 11, 15, 19 and 23, which matched visits V03 through V10. Vaccination began 4-6 weeks after radiotherapy alone, or alongside temozolomide cycles in the chemotherapy-containing groups. Of the roughly 32 patients who were treated, about 62% were male and approximately 38% were female, and the mean age was approximately 40 years. Before enrollment, patients had received standard therapy of radiotherapy alone, temozolomide alone, or radiochemotherapy with temozolomide; most received the combination. Six visits were used for peripheral blood collection: V03 (baseline), V05, V07, V10, V12 and V13. Longitudinal TCRB deep sequencing was performed for about 25 treated patients wherever samples were available for exploratory analyses.

Taken from the germline V gene, the CDR1 and CDR2 loops are SGHDN and FVKESK. Inclusive of the bounding cysteine and phenylalanine, the CDR3 is 16 residues long. Only CDR3 DNA is held: 48 bases, read in frame from base 1. Per the publication, the time point label means: week 23, last vaccination. Every vaccine dose consisted of 300 ug of a 20-mer mutant IDH1 peptide in Montanide, administered subcutaneously together with topical imiquimod. Donors had newly diagnosed WHO grade 3 or 4 IDH1-mutant astrocytomas with loss of nuclear ATRX. The samples were drawn from NOA16, a multicentre, single-arm, open-label phase I trial in Germany that tested a mutant IDH1 peptide vaccine in humans for the first time. Genomic DNA for TCRB sequencing was isolated from EDTA blood with the DNeasy Blood and Tissue Kit. General findings and caveats noted by the study authors: Selection of PBMC samples for TCRB deep sequencing was based on availability. Changes in the top peripheral T cell clonotypes picked up by TCRB sequencing did not appear to be linked to pseudoprogression. Across multiple MHC alleles, vaccine-induced immune responses were seen in nearly 95% of patients. It was noted by the authors that analyses of patient blood samples could not be reproduced owing to sample limitations.

In the case of this clone: No antigen is known for it. Germline and junction disagree at one end, which may indicate a read error.

Receptors were amplified or captured by the immunoSEQ multiplex PCR assay. Rearranged TCR beta chain sequences were amplified using the hsTCRB Kit according to the manufacturer's protocol. An Illumina MiSeq was used to sequence the TCRB libraries. The original methods were these. The proprietary platform of the kit vendor was used for demultiplexing, trimming and gene mapping. What TCRdb holds here is the immuneACCESS table cut down to in-frame rearrangements. Part of the clones is not present; checked against another copy, under half of the missing clones reflect an unresolved V gene, and the others are unexplained. That table furnishes V, J and clone size, whereas the DNA furnished D and trimming. This sample comprises 60,000 or so clones, 80% to 90% of them detected only once. Approximately 3.8% of the sample belongs to the ten largest clones.

The specimen was PBMCs, collected from a glioma patient whose treatment included an IDH1 peptide vaccine. The rearranged segments are TRBV14 and TRBJ1-2; TRBD1 agrees with 7 junctional bases. The sequence came from a man aged 25-45 years with glioma. This receptor carries the CDR3 CASSHLQGGANYGYAF. The nucleotide sequence reads as follows: TGTGCCAGCAGCCATCTCCAGGGGGGAGCTAACTATGGCTACGCCTTC.